This T cell receptor beta chain was identified in a study of STAT5B mutations in CD4+ large granular lymphocyte leukemia. The study, taken as a whole, reports: 8/27 top patient clones versus 2/35 control clones were TRBV06-family.

Per germline, CDR1 SGHRS and CDR2 YFSETQ. The CDR3 loop spans 15 amino acids. With V trimmed by 2 bases and J by 5 bases, 5 bases remained unmatched. As for this clone: Its cognate antigen is unknown.

The assay was run at survey level. How the authors handled the data: Lowest detectable productive clonotype frequency was 2.59 x 10-5. The protocol was immunoSEQ multiplex PCR, while the TCRdb copy is restricted to in-frame clones and leaves out a portion. V and J calls and clone size are given by that table; D and trimming were obtained from the DNA. The repertoire holds roughly 30,000 clones, with roughly 72% as singletons. V and J are TRBV5-1 and TRBJ2-5; 11 positions match TRBD1. Sequences were obtained from CD4+ T cells from blood buffy coats. The TCR comes from a human donor in good health. CDR3 residues: CASSLVGQGAETQYF. For the CDR3, the DNA is TGCGCCAGCAGCTTAGTCGGACAGGGGGCGGAGACCCAGTACTTC.